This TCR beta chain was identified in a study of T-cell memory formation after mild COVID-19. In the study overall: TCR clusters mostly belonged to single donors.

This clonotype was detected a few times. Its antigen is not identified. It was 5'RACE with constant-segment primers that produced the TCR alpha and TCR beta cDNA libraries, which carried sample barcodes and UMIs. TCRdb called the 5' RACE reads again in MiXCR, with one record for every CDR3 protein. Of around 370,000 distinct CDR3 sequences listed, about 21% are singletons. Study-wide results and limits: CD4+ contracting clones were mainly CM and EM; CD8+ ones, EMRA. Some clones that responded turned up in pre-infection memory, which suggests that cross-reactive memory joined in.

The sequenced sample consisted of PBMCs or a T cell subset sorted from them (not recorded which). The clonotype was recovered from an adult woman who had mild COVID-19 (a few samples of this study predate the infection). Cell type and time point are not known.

The CDR3 DNA reads TGTGCCAGCAGTTACTCGAGAGGCGCGTTGGAGCAGTACTTC. Its protein product is CASSYSRGALEQYF. The chain combines TRBV6-5 with TRBJ2-7; no reliable D call. Deletions cut 0 bases from V and 7 bases from J, with 13 bases between. CDR1 is MNHEY and CDR2 is SVGAGI in the germline V gene. The CDR3 length is 14 residues.